This T cell receptor (beta chain) is drawn from a study of T cells in tumors after PD-1 blockade. Study information: Excluded were patients with checkpoint blockade, immunosuppressants, or radiotherapy or other anti-cancer therapy within 4 weeks. Blood samples averaged about 110,000 templates (range about 22,000-280,000) and 35,000 to 40,000 unique clonotypes. Some patients also took daily vismodegib 150 mg during anti-PD-1 treatment.

The study's findings and limits: Blood contained approximately 43% of the tumor's TCR clonotypes.

To note about this clone: The antigen remains undetermined.

This CDR3 spans 14 amino acids. Trimming pared 1 base from V and 1 base from J, leaving 8 bases between. Germline CDR1 is KGHSH and CDR2 is LQKENI. Libraries were prepared by immunoSEQ multiplex PCR; TCRdb keeps only in-frame clonotypes and omits some of them. The data contain 60,000 to 70,000 clones, less than 85% of them seen just once; the ten biggest clones take up over 3.5%. The TCR sequence derives from a human donor with basal cell carcinoma. The sample was PBMCs, taken after anti-PD-1 treatment. The gene calls are TRBV18 and TRBJ2-7; D is possibly TRBD2 (5 bases). The CDR3 DNA sequence: TGTGCCAGCTCACCACAGGAGGTTTCCTACGAGCAGTACTTC. Residues: CASSPQEVSYEQYF.